The T cell receptor beta chain described here comes from a study of cytomegalovirus exposure and HLA in healthy donors. Study-wide results and caveats: High specificity and sensitivity for cytomegalovirus status were reported for the classifier. Sequencing had likely introduced a cluster of highly shared sequence variants as an artifact. The authors later linked a missense DCLRE1C variant to TCR beta V- and J-gene trimming.

This clone has more than one count but fewer than ten. Its cognate antigen is unknown. CDR1 is MNHNS, CDR2 SASEGT, per germline. Trimming took 8 bases from V and 4 from J, leaving 14 bases between them. The CDR3 contains 13 residues. Primers: 60 Vbeta forward and 13 Jbeta reverse. Clones were sequenced by immunoSEQ multiplex PCR, and TCRdb holds only the in-frame ones, with some missing. Among around 100,000 clones listed, 82% were seen once. The TCR sequence derives from a woman aged 18-29 years in good health and CMV-seronegative. The chain recombines TRBV6-1 with TRBJ1-2, with D perhaps matching TRBD1 (6 bases). Sequencing was done on a sample of PBMCs. The CDR3 sequence: CASGPWGPYGYTF. CDR3 coding DNA: TGTGCCAGCGGGCCGTGGGGGCCCTATGGCTACACCTTC.